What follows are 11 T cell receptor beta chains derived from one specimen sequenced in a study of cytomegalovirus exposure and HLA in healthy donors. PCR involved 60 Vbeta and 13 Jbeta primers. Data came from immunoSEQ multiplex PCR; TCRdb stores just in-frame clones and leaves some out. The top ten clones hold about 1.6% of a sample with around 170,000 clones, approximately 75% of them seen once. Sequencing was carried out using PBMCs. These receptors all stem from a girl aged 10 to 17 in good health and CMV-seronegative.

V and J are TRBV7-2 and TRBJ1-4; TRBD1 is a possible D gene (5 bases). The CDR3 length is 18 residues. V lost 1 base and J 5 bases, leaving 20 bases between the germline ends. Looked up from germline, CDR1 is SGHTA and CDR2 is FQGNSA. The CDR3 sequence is CASSLVGVTSAQNEKLFF. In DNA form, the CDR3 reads TGTGCCAGCAGCTTAGTAGGGGTCACTTCGGCCCAAAATGAAAAACTGTTTTTT. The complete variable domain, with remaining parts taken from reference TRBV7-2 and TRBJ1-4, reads GAGVSQSPSNKVTEKGKDVELRCDPISGHTALYWYRQSLGQGLEFLIYFQGNSAPDKSGLPSDRFSAERTGGSVSTLTIQRTQQEDSAVYLCASSLVGVTSAQNEKLFFGSGTQLSVL.

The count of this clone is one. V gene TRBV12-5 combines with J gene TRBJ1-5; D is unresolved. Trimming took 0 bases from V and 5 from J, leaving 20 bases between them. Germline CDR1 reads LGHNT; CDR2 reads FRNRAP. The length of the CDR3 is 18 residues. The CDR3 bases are TGTGCTAGTGGTTTGGTACATCCAGAGGGAAGAGGTCATCAGCCCCAGCATTTT. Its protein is CASGLVHPEGRGHQPQHF.

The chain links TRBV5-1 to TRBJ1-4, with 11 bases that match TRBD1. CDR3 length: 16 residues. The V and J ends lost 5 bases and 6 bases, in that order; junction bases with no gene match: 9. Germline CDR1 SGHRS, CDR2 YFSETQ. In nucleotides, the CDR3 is TGCGCCAGCAGTCTGGACAGGGGGCTTGGGGATGAAAAACTGTTTTTT. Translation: CASSLDRGLGDEKLFF.

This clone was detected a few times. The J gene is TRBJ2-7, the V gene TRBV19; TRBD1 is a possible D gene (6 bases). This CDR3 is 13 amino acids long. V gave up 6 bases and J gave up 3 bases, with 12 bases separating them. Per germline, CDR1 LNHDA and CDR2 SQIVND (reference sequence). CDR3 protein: CASRLNRDYEQYF. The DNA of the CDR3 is TGTGCCAGTAGGTTAAACAGGGACTACGAGCAGTACTTC. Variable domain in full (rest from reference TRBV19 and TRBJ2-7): DGGITQSPKYLFRKEGQNVTLSCEQNLNHDAMYWYRQDPGQGLRLIYYSQIVNDFQKGDIAEGYSVSREKKESFPLTVTSAQKNPTAFYLCASRLNRDYEQYFGPGTRLTVT.

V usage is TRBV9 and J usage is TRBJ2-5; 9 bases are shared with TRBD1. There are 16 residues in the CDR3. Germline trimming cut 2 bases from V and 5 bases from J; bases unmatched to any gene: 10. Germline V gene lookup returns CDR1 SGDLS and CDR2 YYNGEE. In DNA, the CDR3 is TGTGCCAGCAGCGTCCCCAGACAGGGGGTTTTGGAGACCCAGTACTTC. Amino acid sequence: CASSVPRQGVLETQYF.

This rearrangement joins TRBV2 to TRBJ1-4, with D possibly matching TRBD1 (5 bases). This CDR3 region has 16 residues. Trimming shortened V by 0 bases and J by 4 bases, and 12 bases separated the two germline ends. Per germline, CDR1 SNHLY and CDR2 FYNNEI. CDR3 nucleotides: TGTGCCAGCAGTGAAGCCCGACAGCTCCTTAATGAAAAACTGTTTTTT. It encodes CASSEARQLLNEKLFF.

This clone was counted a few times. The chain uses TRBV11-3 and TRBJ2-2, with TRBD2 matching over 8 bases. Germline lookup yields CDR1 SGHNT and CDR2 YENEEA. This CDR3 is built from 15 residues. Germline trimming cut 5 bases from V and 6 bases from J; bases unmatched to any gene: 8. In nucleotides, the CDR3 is TGTGCCAGCAGCCCCAGCGGGGGAGGGCCCGGGGAGCTGTTTTTT. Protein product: CASSPSGGGPGELFF.

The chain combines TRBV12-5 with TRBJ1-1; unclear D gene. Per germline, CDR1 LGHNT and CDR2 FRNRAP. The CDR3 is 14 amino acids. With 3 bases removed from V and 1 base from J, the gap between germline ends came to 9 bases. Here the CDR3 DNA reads TGTGCTAGTGGTTTACCTCCAGAGAACACTGAAGCTTTCTTT. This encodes CASGLPPENTEAFF.

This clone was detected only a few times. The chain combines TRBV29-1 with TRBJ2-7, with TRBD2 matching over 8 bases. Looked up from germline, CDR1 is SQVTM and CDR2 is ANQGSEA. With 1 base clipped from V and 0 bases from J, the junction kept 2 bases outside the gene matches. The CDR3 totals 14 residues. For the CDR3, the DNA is TGCAGCGTTGAAGTAGCGGGGAACTCCTACGAGCAGTACTTC. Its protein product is CSVEVAGNSYEQYF.

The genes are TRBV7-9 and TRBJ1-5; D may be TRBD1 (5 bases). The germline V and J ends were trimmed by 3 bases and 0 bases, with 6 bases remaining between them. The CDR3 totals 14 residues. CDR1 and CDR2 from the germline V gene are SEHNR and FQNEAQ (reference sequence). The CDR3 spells CASSFQGSNQPQHF. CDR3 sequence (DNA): TGTGCCAGCAGCTTCCAGGGTAGCAATCAGCCCCAGCATTTT.

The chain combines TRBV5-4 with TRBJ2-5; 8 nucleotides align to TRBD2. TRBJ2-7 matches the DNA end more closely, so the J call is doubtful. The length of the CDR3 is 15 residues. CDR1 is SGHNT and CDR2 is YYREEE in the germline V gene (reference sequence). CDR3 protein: CASSLVGSGIYEQYF. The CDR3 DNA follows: TGTGCCAGCAGCTTGGTGGGTAGCGGGATCTACGAGCAGTACTTC.